Presented here are 10 T cell receptor beta chains from one specimen sequenced in a study of cytomegalovirus exposure and HLA in healthy donors. The assay was immunoSEQ multiplex PCR, and TCRdb's table has in-frame clones only and misses some. This sample has under 400,000 clones, with approximately 86% found just once. Sequenced input: PBMCs. The receptors originated from a man between 25 and 39 years old in good health and CMV-seronegative.

The chain is built from TRBV4-1 and TRBJ2-7; D gene unclear. Germline V gives CDR1 MGHRA, CDR2 YSYEKL. This CDR3 comprises 13 residues. V lost 4 bases and J 1 base, leaving 8 bases between the germline ends. CDR3 sequence reads: CASSRAESYEQYF. CDR3 DNA sequence: TGCGCCAGCAGCCGGGCTGAATCCTACGAGCAGTACTTC.

CDR3 bases: TGTGCCAGCAGTGAATATCGGCGGGGGCCGGGGGCAGATACGCAGTATTTT. As protein: CASSEYRRGPGADTQYF. This chain uses TRBV25-1 with TRBJ2-3; D possibly corresponds to TRBD2 (7 bases). This CDR3 comprises 17 residues. Trimming removed 0 bases from V and 4 bases from J, with 17 bases in between. Germline CDR1 reads MGHDK; CDR2 reads SYGVNS. Full variable domain (missing parts from reference TRBV25-1 and TRBJ2-3): EADIYQTPRYLVIGTGKKITLECSQTMGHDKMYWYQQDPGMELHLIHYSYGVNSTEKGDLSSESTVSRIRTEHFPLTLESARPSHTSQYLCASSEYRRGPGADTQYFGPGTRLTVL.

In its sample, this clone was seen a few times. The V and J genes are TRBV4-2 and TRBJ1-2, with TRBD1 identical over 9 bases. CDR1 LGHNA and CDR2 YNFKEQ come from the germline V gene. This CDR3 region has 14 residues. With V trimmed by 5 bases and J by 5 bases, 6 bases remained unmatched. The CDR3 nucleotides are TGTGCCAGCAGCTTACAGGGGGCAGGGTATGGCTACACCTTC. Amino acid sequence: CASSLQGAGYGYTF.

The chain links TRBV6-1 to TRBJ1-2, with D possibly being TRBD1 (5 bases). V was pared by 2 bases and J by 8 bases, with 15 bases between. The CDR3 runs to 14 residues. Germline V CDR1 and CDR2: MNHNS, SASEGT. The CDR3 is CASSELGQGGGYTF. CDR3 DNA sequence: TGTGCCAGCAGTGAACTCGGTCAGGGTGGGGGCTACACCTTC.

This clone was observed a single time. The rearrangement joins TRBV18 to TRBJ1-1; TRBD1 is a possible D gene (5 bases). From germline, CDR1 is KGHSH and CDR2 LQKENI. Trimming took off 2 bases at V and 13 bases at J, with 20 bases between the two ends. The CDR3 totals 14 residues. Written as DNA, the CDR3 is TGTGCCAGCTCACCAGCAGGGTTCGCGGAGTTATATTTCTTT. Protein: CASSPAGFAELYFF.

This clone was seen only a few times. The chain has TRBV2 and TRBJ1-5; D uncertain. The germline V and J ends were trimmed by 1 base and 9 bases, with 13 bases remaining between them. The CDR3 covers 14 residues. The germline gives CDR1 SNHLY, CDR2 FYNNEI. The CDR3 nucleotides are TGTGCCAGCAGTGAAGGGGCCGACCTTTGGCCCCAGCATTTT. This codes for CASSEGADLWPQHF.

This chain connects TRBV5-5 to TRBJ1-1; TRBD1 agrees at 7 bases. The CDR3 runs 13 residues. The germline gives CDR1 SGHKS, CDR2 YYEKEE (reference sequence). V dropped 7 bases and J dropped 0; count of bases not matched to a gene: 3. CDR3 sequence: CASGQVVNTEAFF. The CDR3 nucleotides are TGTGCCAGCGGACAGGTAGTGAACACTGAAGCTTTCTTT.

This clone was detected once. This chain uses TRBV5-1 with TRBJ1-2; TRBD1 might be the D (5 bases). V lost 0 bases, J lost 1 base, and 13 bases lay in between. Germline V gene sequence: CDR1 SGHRS, CDR2 YFSETQ. This CDR3 spans 16 amino acids. CDR3 protein: CASSLGWSGLNYGYTF. The CDR3 bases are TGCGCCAGCAGCTTGGGGTGGTCAGGGCTTAACTATGGCTACACCTTC.

This chain joins TRBV11-2 and TRBJ2-7; no firm D call. The CDR3 spans 14 residues. Trimming pared 5 bases from V and 0 bases from J, leaving 11 bases between. Germline CDR1 and CDR2: SGHAT and FQNNGV. The CDR3, as DNA: TGTGCCAGCAGCCAGAACAGAATCTCCTACGAGCAGTACTTC. Its protein is CASSQNRISYEQYF.

The rearrangement uses TRBV18 and TRBJ2-3; the D is unclear. Germline CDR1 is KGHSH and CDR2 is LQKENI. Between the trimmed V and J ends, which lost 6 bases and 0 bases, there was a span of 13 bases. The CDR3 has 15 amino acids. The CDR3 here is CASSPVLTSTDTQYF. CDR3 coding DNA: TGTGCCAGCTCGCCCGTTCTTACTAGCACAGATACGCAGTATTTT.